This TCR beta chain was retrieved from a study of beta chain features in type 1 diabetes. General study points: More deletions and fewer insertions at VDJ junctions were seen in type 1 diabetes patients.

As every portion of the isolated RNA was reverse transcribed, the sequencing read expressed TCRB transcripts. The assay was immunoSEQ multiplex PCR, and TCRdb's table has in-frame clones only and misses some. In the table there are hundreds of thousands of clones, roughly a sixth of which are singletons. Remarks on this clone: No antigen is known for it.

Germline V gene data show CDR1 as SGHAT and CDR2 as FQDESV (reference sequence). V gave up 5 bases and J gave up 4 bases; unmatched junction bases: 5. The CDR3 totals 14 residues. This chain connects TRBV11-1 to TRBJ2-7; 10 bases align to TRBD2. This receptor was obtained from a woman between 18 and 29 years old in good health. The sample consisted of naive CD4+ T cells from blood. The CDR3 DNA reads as TGTGCCAGCAGCACTAGCGGGAAGCGGTACGAGCAGTACTTC. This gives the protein CASSTSGKRYEQYF.